One sample yielded the 21 T cell receptor beta chains listed below, sequenced in a study of blood T cell repertoires in COVID-19. Measured with immunoSEQ multiplex PCR; TCRdb has only the in-frame clones, and not every one. The sample has around 230,000 clones, approximately 84% seen once. Sample: peripheral blood. The receptors derive from a woman over 75 with acute or convalescent COVID-19.

V is TRBV10-2 and J is TRBJ2-5; 15 bases match TRBD2. Per germline, CDR1 WSHSY and CDR2 SAAADI. The CDR3 length is 16 residues. J gave up 5 bases and V 6 bases, and 7 bases lay outside the gene matches. The CDR3 DNA is TGCGCCAGCAGCCACGGACTAGCGGGAGGGTCGGAGACCCAGTACTTC. Protein product: CASSHGLAGGSETQYF.

This clone was observed once. Other DNA variants within this sample encode the same CDR3. The chain carries TRBV5-1 and TRBJ2-1; 10 bases line up with TRBD1. V was clipped by 0 bases and J by 4 bases; unmatched bases: 1. Germline-derived CDR1 and CDR2 are SGHRS and YFSETQ. This CDR3 has 15 amino acids. CDR3 DNA sequence: TGCGCCAGCAGCTTGGGACAGGGGGCTTACAATGAGCAGTTCTTC. It encodes CASSLGQGAYNEQFF. The full variable domain, completed using reference TRBV5-1 and TRBJ2-1, is KAGVTQTPRYLIKTRGQQVTLSCSPISGHRSVSWYQQTPGQGLQFLFEYFSETQRNKGNFPGRFSGRQFSNSRSEMNVSTLELGDSALYLCASSLGQGAYNEQFFGPGTRLTVL.

This clone was observed a single time. This chain connects TRBV7-3 to TRBJ2-2, with D uncertain. V was trimmed by 5 bases and J by 6 bases, leaving 10 bases between them. Per germline, CDR1 SGHTA and CDR2 FQGTGA. The CDR3 extends over 13 amino acids. CDR3 in DNA: TGTGCCAGCAGCCCCCCCGGTTCCGGGGAGCTGTTTTTT. Amino acid sequence: CASSPPGSGELFF.

The rearrangement links TRBV7-9 to TRBJ2-7; 9 bases line up with TRBD1. The CDR3 consists of 15 residues. J lost 3 bases, V lost 1 base, and 4 bases had no gene match. The germline V gene has CDR1 SEHNR and CDR2 FQNEAQ (reference sequence). CDR3: CASSLGTGVYYEQYF. CDR3 in DNA: TGTGCCAGCAGCTTAGGGACAGGGGTCTACTACGAGCAGTACTTC.

This clone appeared once. At the DNA level, this CDR3 is encoded by other sequences in the same sample as well. The rearrangement uses TRBV5-1 and TRBJ2-7; tentatively, D is TRBD1 (6 bases). V dropped 2 bases and J dropped 0 bases, with 9 bases sitting between them. Germline assignment: CDR1 SGHRS and CDR2 YFSETQ. This CDR3 has 14 residues. CDR3 in DNA: TGCGCCAGCAGCTTTCGGGACACCTCCTACGAGCAGTACTTC. Protein product: CASSFRDTSYEQYF.

About this clone: The junction shows a germline mismatch at one end, possibly a read error. The chain combines TRBV28 with TRBJ2-7; no clear D. Per germline, CDR1 MDHEN and CDR2 SYDVKM. The CDR3 sequence is 9 residues long. CDR3 bases: TGTGCCAGCAGTTTATATAGCCTGTTC. It is translated as CASSLYSLF.

The CDR3 coding sequence is TGTGCCAGCAGAGAGACAGGGGGGTCGGAGACCCAGTACTTC. Residues: CASRETGGSETQYF. This chain connects TRBV2 to TRBJ2-5, with 9 positions matching TRBD1. V gave up 6 bases and J gave up 5 bases; unmatched junction bases: 7. This CDR3 has 14 residues. Germline CDR1 is SNHLY and CDR2 is FYNNEI. Drawing the rest from reference TRBV2 and TRBJ2-5, the complete variable domain is EPEVTQTPSHQVTQMGQEVILRCVPISNHLYFYWYRQILGQKVEFLVSFYNNEISEKSEIFDDQFSVERPDGSNFTLKIRSTKLEDSAMYFCASRETGGSETQYFGPGTRLLVL.

J is TRBJ1-1 and V is TRBV5-4; D not resolved. This CDR3 has 14 amino acids. V shed 2 bases and J shed 0 bases, with 8 bases lying between them. Germline V gene sequence: CDR1 SGHNT, CDR2 YYREEE (reference sequence). CDR3 in DNA: TGTGCCAGCAGCTTAGAGGGAATGAACACTGAAGCTTTCTTT. Translated, it gives CASSLEGMNTEAFF.

This clone has just a few counts. The V call is TRBV12-3 or TRBV12-4, the J call TRBJ1-5; no definite D call. V gave up 2 bases and J gave up 9 bases, with 8 bases separating them. CDR3 length: 12 amino acids. The DNA of the CDR3 is TGTGCCAGCAGTTTAAATGGGCCGCCCCAGCATTTT. Translated: CASSLNGPPQHF.

This clone occurred a few times. This chain uses TRBV24-1 with TRBJ2-1, with TRBD1 matching over 12 bases. This CDR3 region has 12 residues. J lost 11 bases, V lost 9 bases, and 4 bases had no gene match. Germline V gene lookup returns CDR1 KGHDR and CDR2 SFDVKD. In DNA form, the CDR3 reads TGTGCCACCGGGACAGGGGGCTCGCAGCAGTTCTTC. It is translated as CATGTGGSQQFF.

This clone was seen a handful of times. The V gene is TRBV6-4, the J gene TRBJ2-1; TRBD1 matches at 7 bases. In germline, CDR1 is MRHNA, CDR2 SNTAGT. The ends lost 4 bases at V and 9 bases at J; junction bases unmatched: 6. This CDR3 comprises 13 residues. The CDR3 region is CASSATGTAEQFF. The CDR3 region has the DNA TGTGCCAGCAGTGCAACCGGGACAGCTGAGCAGTTCTTC.

There are many counts of this clone. The chain is built from TRBV19 and TRBJ2-3, with 8 nucleotides matching TRBD2. The CDR3 runs 15 residues. Trimming at V came to 1 base and at J to 8 bases, leaving 8 bases not matched to a gene. The germline gives CDR1 LNHDA, CDR2 SQIVND (reference sequence). The CDR3 spells CASSIGREGAITQYF. In nucleotides, the CDR3 is TGTGCCAGTAGTATAGGACGGGAGGGTGCGATTACGCAGTATTTT.

This clone was counted only a few times. The chain carries TRBV27 and TRBJ1-5, with 9 bases lining up with TRBD1. The CDR3 has 17 residues. The V segment lost 5 bases and the J segment 4 bases; nucleotides outside the gene matches: 12. Germline CDR1 MNHEY, CDR2 SMNVEV (reference sequence). The CDR3: CASSPRAGTGRNQPQHF. The CDR3 nucleotides read TGTGCCAGCAGTCCCCGGGCCGGGACAGGGCGGAATCAGCCCCAGCATTTT.

The CDR3 spells CASSYWGQGANYGYTF. CDR3 nucleotide sequence: TGTGCCAGCAGTTACTGGGGACAGGGAGCTAACTATGGCTACACCTTC. The rearrangement uses TRBV6-5 and TRBJ1-2; 9 bases are shared with TRBD1. This CDR3 comprises 16 residues. J lost 0 bases, V lost 1 base, and 3 bases had no gene match. In germline, CDR1 is MNHEY, CDR2 SVGAGI.

V and J are TRBV9 and TRBJ2-7; TRBD1 matches at 8 bases. The V gene's germline CDR1 is SGDLS and CDR2 YYNGEE. Trimming cost V 5 bases and J 3 bases; bases outside gene matches: 10. CDR3 length: 15 amino acids. CDR3 amino acids: CASSRTGGSGYEQYF. CDR3 sequence (DNA): TGTGCCAGCAGTCGTACAGGGGGATCGGGCTACGAGCAGTACTTC.

The DNA for the CDR3 is TGTGCCAGTAGCCGGGACAGGGTTTTGGGATCACCCCTCCACTTT. As protein: CASSRDRVLGSPLHF. The V gene is TRBV19, the J gene TRBJ1-6; 9 nucleotides align to TRBD1. This CDR3 has 15 amino acids. The V gene's germline CDR1 is LNHDA and CDR2 SQIVND (reference sequence). Trimming took 6 bases from V and 10 from J; bases not matched to a gene: 10.

The chain recombines TRBV27 with TRBJ1-1; TRBD1 is a possible D gene (5 bases). The CDR3 spans 15 residues. The germline V gene has CDR1 MNHEY and CDR2 SMNVEV (reference sequence). V gave up 4 bases and J gave up 4 bases, with 16 bases separating them. The CDR3 sequence is CASSSRLVGATEAFF. The CDR3 coding sequence is TGTGCCAGCAGTTCCCGGCTAGTAGGGGCCACTGAAGCTTTCTTT.

The chain is built from TRBV20-1 and TRBJ2-7; D gene uncertain. CDR1 DFQATT and CDR2 SNEGSKA come from the germline V gene (reference sequence). The V end was cut by 3 bases, the J end by 3 bases, with 9 bases between. The CDR3 runs 12 residues. Written as DNA, the CDR3 is TGCAGTGCTAGTCCAGGCCTCTACGAGCAGTACTTC. It codes for CSASPGLYEQYF.

The J gene is TRBJ1-5, the V gene TRBV15, with 7 bases fitting TRBD1. The V and J ends lost 0 bases and 7 bases, in that order; junction bases with no gene match: 6. The CDR3 totals 15 residues. Germline CDR1 is LNHNV and CDR2 is YYDKDF (reference sequence). This chain's CDR3 is CATSRDDRDRQPQHF. The CDR3 nucleotides are TGTGCCACCAGCAGAGATGACAGGGACCGACAGCCCCAGCATTTT.

The chain has TRBV5-4 and TRBJ2-2; tentatively, D is TRBD2 (5 bases). Germline V CDR1 and CDR2: SGHNT, YYREEE (reference sequence). The CDR3 has 14 residues. V gave up 5 bases and J gave up 7 bases, with 15 bases separating them. The CDR3 DNA reads as TGTGCCAGCAGTTATGCCGGGATCAACGGGGAGCTGTTTTTT. This encodes CASSYAGINGELFF.

This chain connects TRBV11-2 to TRBJ2-7; 9 nucleotides match TRBD2. Losses at the gene ends were 1 base for V and 1 base for J; bases not matched to a gene: 5. CDR3 size: 16 residues. Germline V CDR1 and CDR2: SGHAT, FQNNGV. The CDR3 is CASSLGGRAHSYEQYF. The DNA of the CDR3 is TGTGCCAGCAGCTTAGGCGGGAGGGCCCATTCCTACGAGCAGTACTTC. The complete variable domain, with remaining parts taken from reference TRBV11-2 and TRBJ2-7, reads EAGVAQSPRYKIIEKRQSVAFWCNPISGHATLYWYQQILGQGPKLLIQFQNNGVVDDSQLPKDRFSAERLKGVDSTLKIQPAKLEDSAVYLCASSLGGRAHSYEQYFGPGTRLTVT.